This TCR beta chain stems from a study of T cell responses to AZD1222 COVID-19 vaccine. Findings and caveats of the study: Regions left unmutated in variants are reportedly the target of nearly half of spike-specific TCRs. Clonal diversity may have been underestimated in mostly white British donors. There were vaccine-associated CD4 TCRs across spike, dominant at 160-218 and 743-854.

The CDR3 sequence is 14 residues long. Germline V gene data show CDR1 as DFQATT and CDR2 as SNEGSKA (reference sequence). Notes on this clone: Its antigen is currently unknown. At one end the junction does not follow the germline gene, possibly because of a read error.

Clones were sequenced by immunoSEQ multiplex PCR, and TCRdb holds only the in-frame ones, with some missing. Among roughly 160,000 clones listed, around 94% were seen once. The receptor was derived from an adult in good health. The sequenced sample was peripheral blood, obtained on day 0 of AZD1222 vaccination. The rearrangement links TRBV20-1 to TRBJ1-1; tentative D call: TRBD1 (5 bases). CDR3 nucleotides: TGCAGTGCTAGTAAGGGGCCGAAGAACGCTGAAGCTTTCTTT. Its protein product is CSASKGPKNAEAFF.